This TCR beta chain was sequenced during a study of cytomegalovirus exposure and HLA in healthy donors. The wider study: HLA-typed donors were the source of around 85 million unique TCRs held in an early data release.

Study-level findings and limits: As a later analysis showed, several of the most significant clusters appeared to be linked to common viral pathogens. On later analysis, the bulk of CMV-associated TCR beta chains appeared to be HLA-restricted. Researchers catalogued 164 TCR beta chains as cytomegalovirus-associated.

Notes on this clone: The antigen is not known.

V was pared by 6 bases and J by 5 bases, with 16 bases of the junction left unmatched. The CDR3 contains 17 residues. Germline values: CDR1 SGHVS, CDR2 FNYEAQ. The PCR was carried out with 60 Vbeta primers and 13 Jbeta primers. Sequencing used immunoSEQ multiplex PCR; TCRdb keeps in-frame clones, though not all of them. The table has roughly 55,000 clones, around 85% seen once. The V call is TRBV7-6, the J call TRBJ2-3; 8 bases align to TRBD2. The sample was PBMCs. The clonotype originates from a boy aged 5-17 years in good health and CMV-seropositive. This chain's CDR3 is CASSSGFPAGAGDTQYF. The DNA for the CDR3 is TGTGCCAGCAGTTCTGGCTTCCCAGCGGGGGCCGGAGATACGCAGTATTTT. The full variable domain, its missing parts supplied by reference TRBV7-6 and TRBJ2-3, is GAGVSQSPRYKVTKRGQDVALRCDPISGHVSLYWYRQALGQGPEFLTYFNYEAQQDKSGLPNDRFSAERPEGSISTLTIQRTEQRDSAMYRCASSSGFPAGAGDTQYFGPGTRLTVL.